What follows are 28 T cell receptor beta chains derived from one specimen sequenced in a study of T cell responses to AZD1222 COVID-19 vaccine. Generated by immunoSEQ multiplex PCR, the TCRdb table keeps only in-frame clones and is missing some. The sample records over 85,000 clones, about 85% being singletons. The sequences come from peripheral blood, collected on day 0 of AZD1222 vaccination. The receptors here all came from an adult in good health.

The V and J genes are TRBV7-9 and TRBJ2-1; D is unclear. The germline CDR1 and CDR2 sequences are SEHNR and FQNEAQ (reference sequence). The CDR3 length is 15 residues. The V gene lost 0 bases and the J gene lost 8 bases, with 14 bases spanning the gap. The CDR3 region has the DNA TGTGCCAGCAGCTTAGCGATGGCGCTGGCTGATGAGCAGTTCTTC. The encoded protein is CASSLAMALADEQFF.

The CDR3 loop reads CASSPTGTQLGGANVLTF. The CDR3 region has the DNA TGTGCCAGCAGCCCGACCGGGACTCAATTAGGTGGGGCCAACGTCCTGACTTTC. The chain carries TRBV5-4 and TRBJ2-6; D is perhaps TRBD2 (6 bases). The V gene lost 4 bases and the J gene lost 3 bases, with 20 bases spanning the gap. The CDR3 runs 18 residues. Germline V gene lookup returns CDR1 SGHNT and CDR2 YYREEE (reference sequence).

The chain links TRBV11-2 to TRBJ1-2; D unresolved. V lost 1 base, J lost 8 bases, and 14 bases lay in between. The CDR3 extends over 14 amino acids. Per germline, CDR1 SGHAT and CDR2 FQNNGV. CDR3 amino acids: CASSLVPRGHGYTF. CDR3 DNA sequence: TGTGCCAGCAGCTTAGTCCCGAGAGGTCACGGCTACACCTTC.

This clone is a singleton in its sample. The DNA for the CDR3 is TGTGCCAGTAGTATTCCATCGACTAGCGGGCAATCCTACAATGAGCAGTTCTTC. Translation: CASSIPSTSGQSYNEQFF. The chain has TRBV19 and TRBJ2-1; 10 bases agree with TRBD2. Germline CDR1 reads LNHDA; CDR2 reads SQIVND (reference sequence). J lost 1 base, V lost 3 bases, and 9 bases had no gene match. The CDR3 extends over 18 amino acids.

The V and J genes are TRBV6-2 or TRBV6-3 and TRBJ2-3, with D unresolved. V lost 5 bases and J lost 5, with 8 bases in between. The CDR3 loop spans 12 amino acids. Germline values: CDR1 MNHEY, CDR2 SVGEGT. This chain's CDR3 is CASSQSGDTQYF. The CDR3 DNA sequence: TGTGCCAGCAGTCAAAGTGGAGATACGCAGTATTTT.

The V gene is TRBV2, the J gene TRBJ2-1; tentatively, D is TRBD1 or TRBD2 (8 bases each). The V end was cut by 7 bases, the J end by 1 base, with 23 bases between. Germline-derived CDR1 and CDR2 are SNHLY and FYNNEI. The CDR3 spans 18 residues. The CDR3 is CASNGGQVGGRSYNEQFF. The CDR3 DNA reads TGTGCCAGCAACGGGGGACAGGTTGGCGGGAGGTCCTACAATGAGCAGTTCTTC.

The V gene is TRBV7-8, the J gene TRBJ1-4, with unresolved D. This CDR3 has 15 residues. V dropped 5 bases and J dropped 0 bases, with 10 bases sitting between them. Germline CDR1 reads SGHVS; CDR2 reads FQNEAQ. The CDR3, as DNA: TGTGCCAGCAGCCCAAGGAGGACAACTAATGAAAAACTGTTTTTT. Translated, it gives CASSPRRTTNEKLFF.

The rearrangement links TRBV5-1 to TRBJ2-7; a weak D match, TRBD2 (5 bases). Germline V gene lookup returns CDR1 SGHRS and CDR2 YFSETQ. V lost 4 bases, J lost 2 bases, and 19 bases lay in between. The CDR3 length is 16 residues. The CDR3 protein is CASSLGLGSGTYEQYF. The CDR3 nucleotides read TGCGCCAGCAGCCTCGGCTTGGGGAGCGGAACCTACGAGCAGTACTTC.

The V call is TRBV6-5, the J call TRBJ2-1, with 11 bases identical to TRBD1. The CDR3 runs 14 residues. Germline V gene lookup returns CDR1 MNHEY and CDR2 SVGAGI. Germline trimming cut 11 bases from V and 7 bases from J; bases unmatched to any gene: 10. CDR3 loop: CAAHSGTGGNEQFF. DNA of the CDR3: TGTGCCGCTCACTCCGGGACAGGGGGAAATGAGCAGTTCTTC.

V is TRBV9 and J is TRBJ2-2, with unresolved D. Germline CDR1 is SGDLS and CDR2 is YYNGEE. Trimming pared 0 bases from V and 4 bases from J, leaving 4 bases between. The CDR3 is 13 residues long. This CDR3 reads CASSVAGTGELFF. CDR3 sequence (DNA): TGTGCCAGCAGCGTAGCAGGCACCGGGGAGCTGTTTTTT.

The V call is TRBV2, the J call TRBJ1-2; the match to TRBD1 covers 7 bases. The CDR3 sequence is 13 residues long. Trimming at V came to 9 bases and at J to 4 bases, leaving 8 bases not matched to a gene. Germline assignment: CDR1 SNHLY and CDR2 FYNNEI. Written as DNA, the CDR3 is TGTGCCAGATCAACCGACAGGGTCTATGGCTACACCTTC. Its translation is CARSTDRVYGYTF.

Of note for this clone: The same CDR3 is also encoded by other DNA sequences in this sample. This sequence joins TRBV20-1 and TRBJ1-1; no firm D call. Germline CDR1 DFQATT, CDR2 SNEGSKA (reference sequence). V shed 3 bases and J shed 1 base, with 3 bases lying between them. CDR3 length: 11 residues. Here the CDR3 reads CSARANTEAFF. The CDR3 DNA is TGCAGTGCTAGGGCGAACACTGAAGCTTTCTTT.

Written as DNA, the CDR3 is TGTGCCAGCAGCTCAAGAGTGACACCGGACAGTCGAAACACCATATATTTT. Its translation is CASSSRVTPDSRNTIYF. The rearrangement links TRBV13 to TRBJ1-3; a weak D match, TRBD1 (6 bases). Looked up from germline, CDR1 is PRHDT and CDR2 is FYEKMQ (reference sequence). The CDR3 is 17 residues long. V dropped 4 bases and J dropped 5 bases, with 21 bases sitting between them. Looking up the rest from reference TRBV13 and TRBJ1-3 gives the full variable domain: AAGVIQSPRHLIKEKRETATLKCYPIPRHDTVYWYQQGPGQDPQFLISFYEKMQSDKGSIPDRFSAQQFSDYHSELNMSSLELGDSALYFCASSSRVTPDSRNTIYFGEGSWLTVV.

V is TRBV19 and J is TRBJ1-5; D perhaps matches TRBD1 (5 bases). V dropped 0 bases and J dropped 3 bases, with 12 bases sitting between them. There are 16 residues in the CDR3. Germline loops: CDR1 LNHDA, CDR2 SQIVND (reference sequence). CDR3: CASSIEGAGNNQPQHF. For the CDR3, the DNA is TGTGCCAGTAGTATAGAAGGGGCAGGTAACAATCAGCCCCAGCATTTT.

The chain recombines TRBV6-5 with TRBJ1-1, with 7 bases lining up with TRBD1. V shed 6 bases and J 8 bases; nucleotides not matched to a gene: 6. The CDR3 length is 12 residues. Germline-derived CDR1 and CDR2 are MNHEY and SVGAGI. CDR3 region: CASSTDRSEAFF. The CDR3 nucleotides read TGTGCCAGCAGCACGGACAGGTCAGAAGCTTTCTTT.

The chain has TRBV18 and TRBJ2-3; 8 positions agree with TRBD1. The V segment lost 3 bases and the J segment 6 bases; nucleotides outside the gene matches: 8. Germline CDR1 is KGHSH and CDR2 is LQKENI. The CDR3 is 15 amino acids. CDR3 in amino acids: CASSPRQGSTDTQYF. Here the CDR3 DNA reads TGTGCCAGCTCACCTCGACAGGGGTCTACGGATACGCAGTATTTT.

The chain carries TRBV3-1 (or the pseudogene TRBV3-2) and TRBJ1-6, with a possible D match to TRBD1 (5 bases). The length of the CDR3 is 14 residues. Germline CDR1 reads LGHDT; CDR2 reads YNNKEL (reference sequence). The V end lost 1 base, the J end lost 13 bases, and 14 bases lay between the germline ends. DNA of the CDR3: TGTGCCAGCAGCCAAGGGGGTGGAGGGGCTCCCCTCCACTTT. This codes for CASSQGGGGAPLHF.

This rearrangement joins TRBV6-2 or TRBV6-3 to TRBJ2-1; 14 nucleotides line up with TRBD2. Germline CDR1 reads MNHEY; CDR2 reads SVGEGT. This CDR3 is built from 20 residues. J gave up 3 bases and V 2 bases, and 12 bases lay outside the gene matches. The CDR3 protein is CASSYATGTSGSGIYNEQFF. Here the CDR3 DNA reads TGTGCCAGCAGTTACGCCACCGGGACTAGCGGGAGCGGGATCTACAATGAGCAGTTCTTC.

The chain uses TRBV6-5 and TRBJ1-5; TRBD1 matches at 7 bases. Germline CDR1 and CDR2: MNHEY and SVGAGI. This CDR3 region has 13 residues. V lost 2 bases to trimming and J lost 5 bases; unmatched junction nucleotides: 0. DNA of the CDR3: TGTGCCAGCAGTTACGACAGGGATCAGCCCCAGCATTTT. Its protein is CASSYDRDQPQHF.

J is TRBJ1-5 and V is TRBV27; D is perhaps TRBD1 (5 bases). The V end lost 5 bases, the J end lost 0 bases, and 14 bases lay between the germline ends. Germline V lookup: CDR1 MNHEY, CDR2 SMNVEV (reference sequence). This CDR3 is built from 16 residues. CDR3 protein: CASSPSTDYSNQPQHF. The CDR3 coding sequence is TGTGCCAGCAGTCCGTCGACAGATTATAGCAATCAGCCCCAGCATTTT.

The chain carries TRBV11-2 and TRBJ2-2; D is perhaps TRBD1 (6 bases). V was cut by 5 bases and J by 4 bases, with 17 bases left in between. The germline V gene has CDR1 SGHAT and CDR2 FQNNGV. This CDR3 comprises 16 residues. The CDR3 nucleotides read TGTGCCAGCAGCACCGGGACAATTGGCCTCACCGGGGAGCTGTTTTTT. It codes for CASSTGTIGLTGELFF. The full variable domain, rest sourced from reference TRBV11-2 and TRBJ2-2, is EAGVAQSPRYKIIEKRQSVAFWCNPISGHATLYWYQQILGQGPKLLIQFQNNGVVDDSQLPKDRFSAERLKGVDSTLKIQPAKLEDSAVYLCASSTGTIGLTGELFFGEGSRLTVL.

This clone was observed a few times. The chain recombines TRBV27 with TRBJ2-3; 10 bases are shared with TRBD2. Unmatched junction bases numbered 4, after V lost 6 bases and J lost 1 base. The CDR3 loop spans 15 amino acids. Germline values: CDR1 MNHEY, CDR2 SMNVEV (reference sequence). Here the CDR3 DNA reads TGTGCCAGCAGCCCCGGGACTAGCGGCACAGATACGCAGTATTTT. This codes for CASSPGTSGTDTQYF.

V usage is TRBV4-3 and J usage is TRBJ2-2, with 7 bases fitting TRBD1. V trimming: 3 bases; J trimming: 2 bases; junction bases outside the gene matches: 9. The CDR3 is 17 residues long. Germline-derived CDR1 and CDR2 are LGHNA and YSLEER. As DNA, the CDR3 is TGCGCCAGCAGCCAGTACGGGGCAGGGGGAAACACCGGGGAGCTGTTTTTT. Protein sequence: CASSQYGAGGNTGELFF.

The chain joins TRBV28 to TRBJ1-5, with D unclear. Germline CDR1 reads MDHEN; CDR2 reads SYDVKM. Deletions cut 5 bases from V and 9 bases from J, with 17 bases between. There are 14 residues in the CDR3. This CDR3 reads CASSPPGIKGPQHF. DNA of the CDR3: TGTGCCAGCAGTCCTCCCGGGATTAAGGGGCCCCAGCATTTT. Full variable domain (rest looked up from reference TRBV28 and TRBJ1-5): DVKVTQSSRYLVKRTGEKVFLECVQDMDHENMFWYRQDPGLGLRLIYFSYDVKMKEKGDIPEGYSVSREKKERFSLILESASTNQTSMYLCASSPPGIKGPQHFGDGTRLSIL.

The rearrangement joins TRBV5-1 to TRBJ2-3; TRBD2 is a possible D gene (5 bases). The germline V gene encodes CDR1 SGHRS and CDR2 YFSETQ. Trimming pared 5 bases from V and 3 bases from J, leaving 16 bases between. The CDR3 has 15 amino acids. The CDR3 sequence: CASSIGLPRTDTQYF. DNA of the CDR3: TGCGCCAGCAGTATCGGACTGCCCCGGACAGATACGCAGTATTTT.

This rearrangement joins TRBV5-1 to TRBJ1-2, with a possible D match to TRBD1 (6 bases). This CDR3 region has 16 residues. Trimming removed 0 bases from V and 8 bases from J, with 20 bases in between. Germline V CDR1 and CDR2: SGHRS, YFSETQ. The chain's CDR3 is CASSLAAPQGVGGYTF. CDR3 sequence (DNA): TGCGCCAGCAGCTTGGCCGCTCCACAGGGTGTAGGAGGCTACACCTTC.

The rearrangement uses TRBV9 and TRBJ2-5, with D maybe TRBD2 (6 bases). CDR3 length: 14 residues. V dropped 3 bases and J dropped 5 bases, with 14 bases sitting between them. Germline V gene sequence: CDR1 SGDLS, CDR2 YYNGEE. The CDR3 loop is CASSGAGRTETQYF. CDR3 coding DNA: TGTGCCAGCAGCGGGGCGGGGAGGACGGAGACCCAGTACTTC.

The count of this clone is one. CDR3 nucleotide sequence: TGTGCCAGCAGCTTGGACACCGGGGAGCTGTTTTTT. Amino acid sequence: CASSLDTGELFF. The rearrangement links TRBV5-6 to TRBJ2-2, with D unresolved. This CDR3 contains 12 residues. Per the germline V gene, CDR1 is SGHDT and CDR2 is YYEEEE. V lost 0 bases to trimming and J lost 3 bases, with 0 bases between them.